This T cell receptor beta chain stems from a study of blood T cell repertoires in COVID-19. V was pared by 6 bases and J by 4 bases, with 9 bases of the junction left unmatched. Germline CDR1 reads SQVTM; CDR2 reads ANQGSEA. The CDR3 consists of 14 residues. Clones were read by immunoSEQ multiplex PCR, and TCRdb kept only the in-frame ones, dropping some. The sample holds about 270,000 clones, 81% seen once. This clone was seen more than once but under ten times. This rearrangement joins TRBV29-1 to TRBJ1-2, with 9 bases fitting TRBD1. Sequencing input: peripheral blood. The sequence came from a woman aged 60-75 years with active or convalescent COVID-19. CDR3: CSVVRQGDGYGYTF. In DNA, the CDR3 is TGCAGCGTAGTGAGACAGGGGGATGGCTATGGCTACACCTTC.